These 28 T cell receptor beta chains were all obtained from the same sample, sequenced in a study of cytomegalovirus exposure and HLA in healthy donors. In the PCR, 60 Vbeta and 13 Jbeta primers were used. Assay used: immunoSEQ multiplex PCR; TCRdb lists only in-frame clones, some missing. This sample has 80,000 or so clones, with 78% found just once. Input material: PBMCs. The origin of the receptors is a man in his forties in good health and CMV-seronegative.

V gene TRBV5-1 combines with J gene TRBJ1-1; 7 nucleotides agree with TRBD1. The CDR3 is made up of 14 amino acids. Trimming cost V 4 bases and J 1 base; bases outside gene matches: 4. Germline values: CDR1 SGHRS, CDR2 YFSETQ. This chain's CDR3 is CASSTQGWNTEAFF. CDR3 sequence (DNA): TGCGCCAGCAGCACACAGGGGTGGAACACTGAAGCTTTCTTT.

V gene TRBV7-6 combines with J gene TRBJ2-1, with D tentatively TRBD1 (6 bases). The CDR3 contains 15 residues. Germline CDR1 and CDR2: SGHVS and FNYEAQ. The V and J ends lost 1 base and 1 base respectively, with 8 bases between them. CDR3 bases: TGTGCCAGCAGCTTAGTAGGGGGATCCTACAATGAGCAGTTCTTC. Encoded protein: CASSLVGGSYNEQFF.

This clone showed up just a few times. CDR3 region: CASSRQGDTEAFF. CDR3 DNA: TGTGCCAGCAGCAGACAGGGTGACACTGAAGCTTTCTTT. This chain uses TRBV7-3 with TRBJ1-1, with 7 nucleotides matching TRBD1. Germline trimming cut 5 bases from V and 3 bases from J; bases unmatched to any gene: 3. In germline, CDR1 is SGHTA, CDR2 FQGTGA. CDR3 size: 13 residues.

This rearrangement joins TRBV5-4 to TRBJ1-1; 9 bases fit TRBD1. This CDR3 spans 15 amino acids. The V segment lost 4 bases and the J segment 4 bases; nucleotides outside the gene matches: 8. Per germline, CDR1 SGHNT and CDR2 YYREEE (reference sequence). This CDR3 is CASSQNRGRFTEAFF. The DNA for the CDR3 is TGTGCCAGCAGCCAAAACAGGGGGCGGTTCACTGAAGCTTTCTTT. The full variable domain, completed using reference TRBV5-4 and TRBJ1-1, is ETGVTQSPTHLIKTRGQQVTLRCSSQSGHNTVSWYQQALGQGPQFIFQYYREEENGRGNFPPRFSGLQFPNYSSELNVNALELDDSALYLCASSQNRGRFTEAFFGQGTRLTVV.

Points on this clone: The sample holds other DNA sequences that translate to the same CDR3. The V gene is TRBV19, the J gene TRBJ1-5; the match to TRBD1 covers 8 bases. V lost 5 bases to trimming and J lost 9 bases; unmatched junction nucleotides: 9. From germline, CDR1 is LNHDA and CDR2 SQIVND (reference sequence). The CDR3 extends over 14 amino acids. The CDR3 reads CASSFRTGRTPQHF. As DNA, the CDR3 is TGTGCCAGTAGTTTCCGGACAGGGCGGACGCCCCAGCATTTT.

This clone was observed a few times. The chain links TRBV10-3 to TRBJ2-7; D is possibly TRBD2 (5 bases). The CDR3 is 13 amino acids. Trimming pared 4 bases from V and 7 bases from J, leaving 14 bases between. Per germline, CDR1 ENHRY and CDR2 SYGVKD. CDR3 sequence: CAISVGLMQEQYF. DNA of the CDR3: TGTGCCATCAGTGTTGGACTGATGCAAGAGCAGTACTTC.

The J gene is TRBJ1-3, the V gene TRBV28; D is undetermined. The V gene's germline CDR1 is MDHEN and CDR2 SYDVKM. Trimming removed 7 bases at V and 0 bases at J, with 16 bases between. CDR3 length: 16 amino acids. The CDR3 protein is CASTHGPGGSGNTIYF. In nucleotides, the CDR3 is TGTGCCAGCACCCACGGTCCAGGAGGCTCTGGAAACACCATATATTTT.

This clone was picked up one time. The chain employs TRBV4-2 and TRBJ2-7; the match to TRBD2 covers 8 bases. The CDR3 has 17 residues. Germline CDR1 LGHNA, CDR2 YNFKEQ. With 4 bases clipped from V and 1 base from J, the junction kept 12 bases outside the gene matches. The DNA for the CDR3 is TGTGCCAGCAGCCGAAGTCGTGGCGGGGGGATTTCCTACGAGCAGTACTTC. Translating gives CASSRSRGGGISYEQYF.

This clone has more than one count but fewer than ten. The V and J genes are TRBV7-9 and TRBJ1-4; D call uncertain. Trimming left V 5 bases short and J 5 bases short, with 9 bases between. Germline values: CDR1 SEHNR, CDR2 FQNEAQ (reference sequence). The CDR3 is 13 residues long. This CDR3 reads CASSLTENEKLFF. CDR3 nucleotides: TGTGCCAGCAGCCTGACTGAGAATGAAAAACTGTTTTTT. Looking up the rest from reference TRBV7-9 and TRBJ1-4 gives the full variable domain: DTGVSQNPRHKITKRGQNVTFRCDPISEHNRLYWYRQTLGQGPEFLTYFQNEAQLEKSRLLSDRFSAERPKGSFSTLEIQRTEQGDSAMYLCASSLTENEKLFFGSGTQLSVL.

The chain carries TRBV6-6 and TRBJ1-6, with TRBD1 matching over 7 bases. Germline V CDR1 and CDR2: MNHNY, SVGAGI (reference sequence). The CDR3 spans 16 residues. Trimming cost V 2 bases and J 2 bases; bases outside gene matches: 3. The CDR3 loop reads CASSYDRATYNSPLHF. CDR3 DNA sequence: TGTGCCAGCAGTTACGACAGGGCCACCTATAATTCACCCCTCCACTTT.

The chain uses TRBV9 and TRBJ2-1; 11 bases are shared with TRBD2. Germline loops: CDR1 SGDLS, CDR2 YYNGEE. The ends lost 2 bases at V and 7 bases at J; junction bases unmatched: 2. The CDR3 has 14 residues. As DNA, the CDR3 is TGTGCCAGCAGCGTGCCTAGCGGGGGGAATGAGCAGTTCTTC. It translates to CASSVPSGGNEQFF.

In DNA form, the CDR3 reads TGCGCCAGCAGCGATACAGGGTTAGGCACCGGGGAGCTGTTTTTT. Its translation: CASSDTGLGTGELFF. This rearrangement joins TRBV5-1 to TRBJ2-2; a weak D match, TRBD1 (6 bases). Germline CDR1 is SGHRS and CDR2 is YFSETQ. The CDR3 totals 15 residues. V gave up 4 bases and J gave up 4 bases, with 14 bases separating them. Supplemented by reference TRBV5-1 and TRBJ2-2, the full variable domain reads KAGVTQTPRYLIKTRGQQVTLSCSPISGHRSVSWYQQTPGQGLQFLFEYFSETQRNKGNFPGRFSGRQFSNSRSEMNVSTLELGDSALYLCASSDTGLGTGELFFGEGSRLTVL.

The chain uses TRBV6-1 and TRBJ1-2; maybe TRBD1 (6 bases). The CDR3 is 13 residues long. The germline gives CDR1 MNHNS, CDR2 SASEGT. V lost 7 bases, J lost 4 bases, and 13 bases lay in between. This CDR3 is CASTTGKGYGYTF. In nucleotides, the CDR3 is TGTGCCAGCACCACAGGGAAAGGCTATGGCTACACCTTC.

Remarks on this clone: The identical CDR3 is also encoded by other nucleotide sequences in the sample. This chain joins TRBV5-1 and TRBJ2-6, with 9 bases fitting TRBD1. Germline V gene lookup returns CDR1 SGHRS and CDR2 YFSETQ. This CDR3 comprises 17 residues. The J segment lost 0 bases and the V segment lost 8 bases, leaving 9 bases of the junction unmatched. CDR3 DNA sequence: TGCGCCAGTAGCGAGCGGGACAGGGTCTCTGGGGCCAACGTCCTGACTTTC. Protein: CASSERDRVSGANVLTF. Together with reference TRBV5-1 and TRBJ2-6, the CDR3 gives the full variable domain: KAGVTQTPRYLIKTRGQQVTLSCSPISGHRSVSWYQQTPGQGLQFLFEYFSETQRNKGNFPGRFSGRQFSNSRSEMNVSTLELGDSALYLCASSERDRVSGANVLTFGAGSRLTVL.

The chain uses TRBV18 and TRBJ2-3, with D possibly being TRBD1 (5 bases). The V and J ends lost 10 bases and 6 bases respectively, with 17 bases between them. Germline V CDR1 and CDR2: KGHSH, LQKENI. The CDR3 has 13 amino acids. CDR3 region: CATGQPPRDTQYF. The CDR3 DNA reads TGTGCCACCGGACAACCTCCAAGGGATACGCAGTATTTT.

The J gene is TRBJ1-3, the V gene TRBV18, with TRBD1 matching 7 bases. This CDR3 region has 15 residues. Losses at the gene ends were 3 bases for V and 4 bases for J; bases not matched to a gene: 6. Germline CDR1 KGHSH, CDR2 LQKENI. The CDR3 coding sequence is TGTGCCAGCTCACCGTACAGGGGTTTCGGAAACACCATATATTTT. The encoded protein is CASSPYRGFGNTIYF.

The genes are TRBV9 and TRBJ1-1, with D uncertain. This CDR3 region has 16 residues. Trimming cost V 0 bases and J 1 base, with 13 bases left between them. Germline V gives CDR1 SGDLS, CDR2 YYNGEE. CDR3 bases: TGTGCCAGCAGCGTAGTGTGTGTACTGCCGAACACTGAAGCTTTCTTT. It codes for CASSVVCVLPNTEAFF.

The J gene is TRBJ2-1, the V gene TRBV9, with no clear D. Per germline, CDR1 SGDLS and CDR2 YYNGEE. The CDR3 totals 14 residues. The germline V and J ends were trimmed by 0 bases and 0 bases, with 4 bases remaining between them. The CDR3 loop is CASSVAPSYNEQFF. The CDR3 coding sequence is TGTGCCAGCAGCGTAGCTCCCTCCTACAATGAGCAGTTCTTC.

The chain is built from TRBV11-2 and TRBJ2-2; unclear D gene. This CDR3 comprises 11 residues. Per germline, CDR1 SGHAT and CDR2 FQNNGV. Trimming removed 9 bases at V and 7 bases at J, with 9 bases between. The CDR3 nucleotides are TGTGCCAGTGGCGGCGGCGGGGAGCTGTTTTTT. This codes for CASGGGGELFF.

The chain carries TRBV29-1 and TRBJ1-5; TRBD1 aligns across 7 bases. The CDR3 covers 13 residues. Germline trimming cut 7 bases from V and 3 bases from J; bases unmatched to any gene: 6. Germline assignment: CDR1 SQVTM and CDR2 ANQGSEA. CDR3 sequence reads: CSAGGKDNQPQHF. DNA of the CDR3: TGCAGCGCAGGGGGGAAAGACAATCAGCCCCAGCATTTT.

The V call is TRBV5-1, the J call TRBJ2-3; 7 nucleotides match TRBD1. The CDR3 has 14 amino acids. The germline V gene encodes CDR1 SGHRS and CDR2 YFSETQ. Trimming took 4 bases from V and 5 from J; bases not matched to a gene: 7. The CDR3 region has the DNA TGCGCCAGCAGCACAGGACAGGATCTAGATACGCAGTATTTT. Its protein is CASSTGQDLDTQYF.

This chain's CDR3 is CASSQDGRGGGGQPQHF. The CDR3, as DNA: TGCGCCAGCAGCCAAGACGGCAGGGGAGGGGGAGGACAGCCCCAGCATTTT. The rearrangement joins TRBV4-1 to TRBJ1-5; D is perhaps TRBD1 (6 bases). Trimming left V 0 bases short and J 7 bases short, with 19 bases between. In germline, CDR1 is MGHRA, CDR2 YSYEKL. This CDR3 is built from 17 residues.

Comment on this clone: One end of the junction fails to match germline, which may point to a read error. The J gene is TRBJ1-1, the V gene TRBV7-9; TRBD1 might be the D (6 bases). Germline CDR1 reads SEHNR; CDR2 reads FQNEAQ (reference sequence). The CDR3 totals 14 residues. CDR3 nucleotides: TGTTCCAGCAGCCGGGACATACAGAACACTGAAGCTTTCTTT. This sequence encodes CSSSRDIQNTEAFF.

The chain uses TRBV6-4 and TRBJ1-6; 8 nucleotides match TRBD1. J lost 3 bases, V lost 6 bases, and 4 bases had no gene match. Germline assignment: CDR1 MRHNA and CDR2 SNTAGT. This CDR3 spans 15 amino acids. DNA of the CDR3: TGTGCCAGCAGCGGTACAGGGGGCTATAATTCACCCCTCCACTTT. It encodes CASSGTGGYNSPLHF.

The V gene is TRBV28, the J gene TRBJ1-4; D remains unclear. V was pared by 6 bases and J by 5 bases, with 13 bases between. Germline V gene lookup returns CDR1 MDHEN and CDR2 SYDVKM. This CDR3 contains 14 residues. The CDR3 DNA reads as TGTGCCAGCAGCTCCGAAGACATGAATGAAAAACTGTTTTTT. It encodes CASSSEDMNEKLFF.

In its sample, this clone was seen a few times. The rearrangement links TRBV6-6 to TRBJ1-1; TRBD1 is a possible D gene (6 bases). The V and J ends lost 5 bases and 4 bases respectively, with 11 bases between them. CDR3 length equals 13 residues. The germline gives CDR1 MNHNY, CDR2 SVGAGI (reference sequence). CDR3 nucleotide sequence: TGTGCCAGCAGTCGGACAGAGAGCACTGAAGCTTTCTTT. Its translation is CASSRTESTEAFF.

The rearrangement uses TRBV7-2 and TRBJ2-7; 7 bases are shared with TRBD1. The ends lost 5 bases at V and 6 bases at J; junction bases unmatched: 4. The CDR3 has 12 residues. Looked up from germline, CDR1 is SGHTA and CDR2 is FQGNSA. CDR3 loop: CASSPTGSEQYF. CDR3 in DNA: TGTGCCAGCAGCCCGACAGGGAGCGAGCAGTACTTC. Drawing the rest from reference TRBV7-2 and TRBJ2-7, the complete variable domain is GAGVSQSPSNKVTEKGKDVELRCDPISGHTALYWYRQSLGQGLEFLIYFQGNSAPDKSGLPSDRFSAERTGGSVSTLTIQRTQQEDSAVYLCASSPTGSEQYFGPGTRLTVT.

This chain connects TRBV7-9 to TRBJ2-2; weak D call: TRBD1 (5 bases). CDR3 length: 14 amino acids. The V and J ends lost 5 bases and 5 bases respectively, with 12 bases between them. CDR1 SEHNR and CDR2 FQNEAQ come from the germline V gene (reference sequence). The CDR3 here is CASSARVGTGELFF. CDR3 coding DNA: TGTGCCAGCAGCGCCAGGGTAGGGACCGGGGAGCTGTTTTTT.